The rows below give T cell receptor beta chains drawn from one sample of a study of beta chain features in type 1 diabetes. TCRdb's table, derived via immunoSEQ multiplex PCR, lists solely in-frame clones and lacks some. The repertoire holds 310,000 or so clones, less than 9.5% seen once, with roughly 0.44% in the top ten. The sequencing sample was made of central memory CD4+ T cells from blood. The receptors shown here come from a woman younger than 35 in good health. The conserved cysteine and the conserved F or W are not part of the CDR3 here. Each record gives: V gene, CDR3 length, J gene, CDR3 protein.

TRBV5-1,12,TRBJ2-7,ASSLALLGHEQY
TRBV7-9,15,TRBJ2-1,ASSKVAGGLGYNEQF
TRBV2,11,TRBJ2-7,ASSPRLAGEQY
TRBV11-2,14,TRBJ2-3,ASILGRDRATDTQY
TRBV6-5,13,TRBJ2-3,ASSSSGFLTDTQY
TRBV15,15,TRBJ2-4,ATSREKQGLAKNIQY
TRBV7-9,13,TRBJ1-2,ASSLEGTENYGYT
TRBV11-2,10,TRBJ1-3,ASSYPQNTIY
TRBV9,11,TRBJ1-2,ASSEQADYGYT
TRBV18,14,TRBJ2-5,ASSPGLAGGRETQY
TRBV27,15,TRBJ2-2,ASSYSRTSGNTGELF
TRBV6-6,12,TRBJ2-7,ASKRDRDSYEQY
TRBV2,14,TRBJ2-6,ASTQGYLAGANVLT
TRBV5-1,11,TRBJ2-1,ASSPPAGNEQF
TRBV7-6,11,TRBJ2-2,ASSSHGTGELF
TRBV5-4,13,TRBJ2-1,ASSPGTGRWDEQF
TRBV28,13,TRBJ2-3,ASSQRIPRTDTQY
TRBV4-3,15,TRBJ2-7,ASSQEASGRSSYEQY
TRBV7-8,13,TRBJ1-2,ASSLASGAQRGYT
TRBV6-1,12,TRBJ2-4,ASSDIGTGNIQY
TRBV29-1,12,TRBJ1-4,SVHAGATNEKLF
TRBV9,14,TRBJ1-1,ASSNSGTGVRYDAF